A selection of T cell receptor beta chains follows, all from one sample in a study of T cells after yellow fever vaccination. TCRdb reprocessed the 5' RACE reads via MiXCR and lists one record per CDR3 protein. The sample carries about 350,000 distinct CDR3 sequences, roughly 8.4% recorded once. The sample in question was PBMCs, obtained more than 35 days after the first yellow fever vaccination. The receptors here all came from a man aged 18 to 30 who received the YFV17D yellow fever vaccine. CDR3s leave out the opening cysteine and the closing phenylalanine or tryptophan. Fields, in order: CDR3 protein, V gene.

cdr3_aa: ASSFSRAGLGYGYT; v_call: TRBV27
cdr3_aa: ASTQTTTEPNTGELF; v_call: TRBV3-1
cdr3_aa: ASRPGQGRGYGYT; v_call: TRBV12-3/TRBV12-4
cdr3_aa: ASSAGPWEQY; v_call: TRBV19
cdr3_aa: ASSELGRVGTDTQY; v_call: TRBV25-1
cdr3_aa: SVTPRGGNRGEQF; v_call: TRBV29-1
cdr3_aa: ASSRPEGLQF; v_call: TRBV5-6
cdr3_aa: ASNRLGYEQY; v_call: TRBV7-8
cdr3_aa: ASSVATGEADTQY; v_call: TRBV9
cdr3_aa: ASSQDVGIKTQY; v_call: TRBV4-3
cdr3_aa: ASSLGTGALNTEAF; v_call: TRBV5-1
cdr3_aa: ASSATGGETEAF; v_call: TRBV7-6
cdr3_aa: SARDPKDTGELF; v_call: TRBV20-1
cdr3_aa: ASSPSRTAATNEKLF; v_call: TRBV6-1
cdr3_aa: ASSLRDWGPYEQY; v_call: TRBV5-1
cdr3_aa: ASSLGTSGWRETQY; v_call: TRBV7-2
cdr3_aa: ASSPLDREDTIY; v_call: TRBV5-6
cdr3_aa: ASSTGEQF; v_call: TRBV2
cdr3_aa: ASSSGLAGGYGDTQY; v_call: TRBV7-9
cdr3_aa: SVPQGLNNQPQH; v_call: TRBV20-1
cdr3_aa: SAHRGVLTGELF; v_call: TRBV20-1
cdr3_aa: ATPGQGANTGELF; v_call: TRBV28
cdr3_aa: SARGQGARTGELF; v_call: TRBV20-1
cdr3_aa: ASSLRGSYNYGYT; v_call: TRBV3-1
cdr3_aa: ASSWLRGADTQY; v_call: TRBV7-9
cdr3_aa: ASSPGTANQETQY; v_call: TRBV5-1